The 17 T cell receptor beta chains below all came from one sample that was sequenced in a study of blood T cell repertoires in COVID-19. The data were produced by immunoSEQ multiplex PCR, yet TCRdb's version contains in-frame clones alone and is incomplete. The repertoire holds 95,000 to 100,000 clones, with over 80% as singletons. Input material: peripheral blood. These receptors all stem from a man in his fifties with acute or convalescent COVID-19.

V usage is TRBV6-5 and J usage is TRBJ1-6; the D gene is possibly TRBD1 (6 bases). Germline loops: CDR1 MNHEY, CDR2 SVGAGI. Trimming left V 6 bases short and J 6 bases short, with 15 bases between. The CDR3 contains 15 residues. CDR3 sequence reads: CASRVDGQINSPLHF. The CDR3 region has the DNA TGTGCCAGCAGGGTTGACGGACAGATTAATTCACCCCTCCACTTT.

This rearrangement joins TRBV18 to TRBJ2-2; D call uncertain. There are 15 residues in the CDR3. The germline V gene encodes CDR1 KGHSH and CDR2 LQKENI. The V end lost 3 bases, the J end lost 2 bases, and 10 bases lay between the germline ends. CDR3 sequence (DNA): TGTGCCAGCTCACCCTCAGGAATAAACACCGGGGAGCTGTTTTTT. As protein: CASSPSGINTGELFF. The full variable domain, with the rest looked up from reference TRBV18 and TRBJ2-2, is NAGVMQNPRHLVRRRGQEARLRCSPMKGHSHVYWYRQLPEEGLKFMVYLQKENIIDESGMPKERFSAEFPKEGPSILRIQQVVRGDSAAYFCASSPSGINTGELFFGEGSRLTVL.

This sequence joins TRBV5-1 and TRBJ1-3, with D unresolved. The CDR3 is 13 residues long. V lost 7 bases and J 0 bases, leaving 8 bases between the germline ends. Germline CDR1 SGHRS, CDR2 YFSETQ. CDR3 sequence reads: CASAQSSGNTIYF. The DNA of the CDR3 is TGCGCCAGCGCACAGAGCTCTGGAAACACCATATATTTT.

The CDR3 DNA reads TGCGCCAGCAGCTTAGAGGACTCGACTTTAGGGACCCAGTACTTC. It specifies CASSLEDSTLGTQYF. The V gene is TRBV5-1, the J gene TRBJ2-5; tentatively, D is TRBD2 (5 bases). Trimming pared 2 bases from V and 7 bases from J, leaving 18 bases between. In germline, CDR1 is SGHRS, CDR2 YFSETQ. This CDR3 spans 15 amino acids.

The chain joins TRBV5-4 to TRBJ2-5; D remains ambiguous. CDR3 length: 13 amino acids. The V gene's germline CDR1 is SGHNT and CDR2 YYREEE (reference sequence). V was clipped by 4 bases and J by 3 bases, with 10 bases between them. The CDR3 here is CASSPPGEETQYF. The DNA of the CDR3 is TGTGCCAGCAGCCCACCCGGAGAAGAGACCCAGTACTTC.

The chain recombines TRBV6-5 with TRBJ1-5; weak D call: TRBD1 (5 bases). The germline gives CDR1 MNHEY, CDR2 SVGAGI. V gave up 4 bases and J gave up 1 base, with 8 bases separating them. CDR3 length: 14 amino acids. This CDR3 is CASSSGGSNQPQHF. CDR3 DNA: TGTGCCAGCAGTTCGGGGGGGAGCAATCAGCCCCAGCATTTT.

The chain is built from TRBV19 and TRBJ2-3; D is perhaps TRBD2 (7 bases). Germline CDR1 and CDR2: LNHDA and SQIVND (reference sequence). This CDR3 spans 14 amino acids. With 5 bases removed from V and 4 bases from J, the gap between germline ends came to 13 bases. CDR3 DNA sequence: TGTGCCAGTAGTCCCTGGGGGGGGCCAGATACGCAGTATTTT. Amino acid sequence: CASSPWGGPDTQYF.

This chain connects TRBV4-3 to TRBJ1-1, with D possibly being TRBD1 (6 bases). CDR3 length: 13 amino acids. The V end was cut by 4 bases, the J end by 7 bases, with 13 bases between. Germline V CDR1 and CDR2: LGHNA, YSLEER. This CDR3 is CASSPLTGSEAFF. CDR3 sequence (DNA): TGCGCCAGCAGCCCCCTCACAGGGAGTGAAGCTTTCTTT.

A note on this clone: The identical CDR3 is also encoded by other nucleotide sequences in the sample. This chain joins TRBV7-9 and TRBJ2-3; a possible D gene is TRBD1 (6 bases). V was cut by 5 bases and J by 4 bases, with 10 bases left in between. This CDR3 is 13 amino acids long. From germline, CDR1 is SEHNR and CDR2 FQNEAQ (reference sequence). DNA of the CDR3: TGTGCCAGCAGCCCAACAGGGTCAGATACGCAGTATTTT. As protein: CASSPTGSDTQYF.

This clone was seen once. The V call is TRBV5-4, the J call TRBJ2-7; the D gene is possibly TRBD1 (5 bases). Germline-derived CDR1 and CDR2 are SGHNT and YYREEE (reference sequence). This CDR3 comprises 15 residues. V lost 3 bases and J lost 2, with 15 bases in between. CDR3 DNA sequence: TGTGCCAGCAGCTCCAAAAATCTGGGGCCCTACGAGCAGTACTTC. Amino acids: CASSSKNLGPYEQYF. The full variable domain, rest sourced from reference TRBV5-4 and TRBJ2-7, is ETGVTQSPTHLIKTRGQQVTLRCSSQSGHNTVSWYQQALGQGPQFIFQYYREEENGRGNFPPRFSGLQFPNYSSELNVNALELDDSALYLCASSSKNLGPYEQYFGPGTRLTVT.

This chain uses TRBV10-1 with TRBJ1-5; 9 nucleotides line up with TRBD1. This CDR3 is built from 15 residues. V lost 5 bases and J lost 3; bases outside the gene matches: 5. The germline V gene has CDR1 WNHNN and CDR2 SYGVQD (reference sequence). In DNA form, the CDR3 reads TGCGCCAGCAGTTACAGGGGGCTCTTCAATCAGCCCCAGCATTTT. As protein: CASSYRGLFNQPQHF.

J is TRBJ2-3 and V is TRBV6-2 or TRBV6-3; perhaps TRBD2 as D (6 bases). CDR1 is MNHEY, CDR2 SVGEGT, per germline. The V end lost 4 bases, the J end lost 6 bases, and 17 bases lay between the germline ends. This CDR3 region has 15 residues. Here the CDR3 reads CASSLRDRPGDTQYF. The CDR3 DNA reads TGTGCCAGCAGTTTGCGGGACCGGCCCGGTGATACGCAGTATTTT.

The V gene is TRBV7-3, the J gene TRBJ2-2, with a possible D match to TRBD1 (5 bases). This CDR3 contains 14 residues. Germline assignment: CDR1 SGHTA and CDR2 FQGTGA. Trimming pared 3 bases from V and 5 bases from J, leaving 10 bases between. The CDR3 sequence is CASSLNAGTGELFF. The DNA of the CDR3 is TGTGCCAGCAGCTTGAACGCAGGGACCGGGGAGCTGTTTTTT.

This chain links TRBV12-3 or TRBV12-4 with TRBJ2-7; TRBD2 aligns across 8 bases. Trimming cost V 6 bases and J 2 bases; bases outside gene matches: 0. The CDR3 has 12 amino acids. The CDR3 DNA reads TGTGCCAGCAGGGGACTAGCCTACGAGCAGTACTTC. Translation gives CASRGLAYEQYF.

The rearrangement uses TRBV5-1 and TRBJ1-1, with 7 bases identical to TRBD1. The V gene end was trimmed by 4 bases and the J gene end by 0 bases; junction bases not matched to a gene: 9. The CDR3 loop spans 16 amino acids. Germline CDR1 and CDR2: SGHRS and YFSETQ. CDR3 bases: TGCGCCAGCAGCCCTCTACAGGGGATCATGAACACTGAAGCTTTCTTT. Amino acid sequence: CASSPLQGIMNTEAFF.

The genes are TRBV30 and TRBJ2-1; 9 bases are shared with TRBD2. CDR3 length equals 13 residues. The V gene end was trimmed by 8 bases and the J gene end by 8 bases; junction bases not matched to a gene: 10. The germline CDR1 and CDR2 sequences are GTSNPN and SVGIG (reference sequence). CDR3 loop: CARTEAGGDEQFF. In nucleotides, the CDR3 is TGTGCCCGAACCGAAGCGGGGGGAGATGAGCAGTTCTTC.

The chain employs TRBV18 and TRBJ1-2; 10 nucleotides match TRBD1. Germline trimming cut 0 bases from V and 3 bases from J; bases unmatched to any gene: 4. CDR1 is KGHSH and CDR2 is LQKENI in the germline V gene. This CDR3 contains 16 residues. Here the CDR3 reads CASSPPGTGVDYGYTF. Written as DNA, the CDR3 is TGTGCCAGCTCACCACCCGGGACAGGGGTAGACTATGGCTACACCTTC.